Each of the 17 T cell receptor beta chains below was sequenced from the same sample in a study of beta chain features in type 1 diabetes. Study results and caveats: In all four CD4+ subsets, TCRB CDR3 length was significantly, moderately reduced in type 1 diabetes.

These receptors' targets are unknown. Every isolated RNA sample was fully reverse transcribed, so sequencing captured expressed TCRB transcripts. Clones were read by immunoSEQ multiplex PCR, and TCRdb kept only the in-frame ones, dropping some. The sample has about 650,000 clones, roughly 12% seen once. Sequencing was performed on naive CD4+ T cells from blood. The receptors derive from a man aged 25 to 40 with type 1 diabetes.

This clone has just a few counts. The V call is TRBV7-2, the J call TRBJ2-6; D uncertain. Germline CDR1 reads SGHTA; CDR2 reads FQGNSA. The CDR3 has 17 amino acids. V lost 7 bases and J lost 0, with 16 bases in between. CDR3 in amino acids: CASTSLAVTSGANVLTF. The CDR3 bases are TGTGCCAGCACCTCGCTGGCGGTTACCTCTGGGGCCAACGTCCTGACTTTC. The complete variable domain, with remaining parts taken from reference TRBV7-2 and TRBJ2-6, reads GAGVSQSPSNKVTEKGKDVELRCDPISGHTALYWYRQSLGQGLEFLIYFQGNSAPDKSGLPSDRFSAERTGGSVSTLTIQRTQQEDSAVYLCASTSLAVTSGANVLTFGAGSRLTVL.

V and J are TRBV27 and TRBJ2-2, with TRBD2 identical over 9 bases. Germline CDR1 is MNHEY and CDR2 is SMNVEV (reference sequence). There are 15 residues in the CDR3. V was clipped by 6 bases and J by 7 bases; unmatched bases: 9. The DNA of the CDR3 is TGTGCCAGCAGCATGCTGGCAGCGGGGGGCGGGGAGCTGTTTTTT. Its protein is CASSMLAAGGGELFF.

The CDR3 spells CAWSVRLAGDYTDTQYF. CDR3 sequence (DNA): TGTGCCTGGAGTGTAAGACTAGCGGGGGACTACACAGATACGCAGTATTTT. This sequence joins TRBV30 and TRBJ2-3; 12 nucleotides align to TRBD2. Unmatched junction bases numbered 6, after V lost 0 bases and J lost 2 bases. CDR1 is GTSNPN, CDR2 SVGIG, per germline (reference sequence). The CDR3 loop spans 17 amino acids.

This clone was seen once. The chain recombines TRBV9 with TRBJ2-3; 9 bases are a match to TRBD2. This CDR3 is built from 16 residues. The V and J ends lost 4 bases and 3 bases, in that order; junction bases with no gene match: 9. Per the germline V gene, CDR1 is SGDLS and CDR2 is YYNGEE. CDR3 protein: CASSPRAAGGTDTQYF. As DNA, the CDR3 is TGTGCCAGCAGCCCACGAGCAGCGGGGGGTACAGATACGCAGTATTTT.

V and J are TRBV9 and TRBJ2-2, with D perhaps TRBD2 (5 bases). Germline loops: CDR1 SGDLS, CDR2 YYNGEE. The V end was cut by 3 bases, the J end by 3 bases, with 18 bases between. This CDR3 region has 17 residues. CDR3 in amino acids: CASSATLGDYYTGELFF. CDR3 DNA sequence: TGTGCCAGCAGCGCCACCCTAGGAGACTACTACACCGGGGAGCTGTTTTTT.

This clone came up once. The genes are TRBV4-2 and TRBJ1-2, with 8 bases that match TRBD1. There are 15 residues in the CDR3. The germline CDR1 and CDR2 sequences are LGHNA and YNFKEQ. V lost 0 bases to trimming and J lost 5 bases; unmatched junction nucleotides: 5. CDR3 amino acids: CASSQDRTGNYGYTF. The DNA of the CDR3 is TGTGCCAGCAGCCAAGACAGGACAGGGAATTATGGCTACACCTTC.

This clone occurred a few times. The chain employs TRBV6-4 and TRBJ2-2; perhaps TRBD1 as D (6 bases). The V gene lost 8 bases and the J gene lost 0 bases, with 10 bases spanning the gap. Germline values: CDR1 MRHNA, CDR2 SNTAGT. This CDR3 region has 14 residues. DNA for the CDR3: TGTGCCAGCCGAGGACAGACGAACACCGGGGAGCTGTTTTTT. This gives the protein CASRGQTNTGELFF.

This clone was counted only a few times. This sequence joins TRBV7-6 and TRBJ1-5, with a possible D match to TRBD1 (5 bases). Germline V lookup: CDR1 SGHVS, CDR2 FNYEAQ. Trimming took off 1 base at V and 7 bases at J, with 17 bases between the two ends. The length of the CDR3 is 16 residues. The DNA of the CDR3 is TGTGCCAGCAGCTTAGGCCTGCGGGGCTCCGGGCAGCCCCAGCATTTT. Translating gives CASSLGLRGSGQPQHF.

V and J are TRBV28 and TRBJ2-5; maybe TRBD1 (7 bases). CDR1 and CDR2 from the germline V gene are MDHEN and SYDVKM. Trimming took 5 bases from V and 5 from J, leaving 24 bases between them. This CDR3 comprises 17 residues. CDR3 loop: CASSPPTGRSGGETQYF. CDR3 coding DNA: TGTGCCAGCAGTCCTCCGACAGGGAGAAGTGGAGGGGAGACCCAGTACTTC.

This clone was detected a few times. This chain uses TRBV12-5 with TRBJ2-5; D gene ambiguous. This CDR3 spans 12 amino acids. The V gene's germline CDR1 is LGHNT and CDR2 FRNRAP. V was trimmed by 5 bases and J by 5 bases, leaving 9 bases between them. The CDR3 nucleotides are TGTGCTAGTGGTCCTGGCCGGGAGACCCAGTACTTC. It yields the protein CASGPGRETQYF. Looking up the rest from reference TRBV12-5 and TRBJ2-5 gives the full variable domain: DARVTQTPRHKVTEMGQEVTMRCQPILGHNTVFWYRQTMMQGLELLAYFRNRAPLDDSGMPKDRFSAEMPDATLATLKIQPSEPRDSAVYFCASGPGRETQYFGPGTRLLVL.

This clone turned up a few times. This rearrangement joins TRBV7-2 to TRBJ1-1, with 9 bases aligning to TRBD1. Germline V gene sequence: CDR1 SGHTA, CDR2 FQGNSA. The V segment lost 4 bases and the J segment 3 bases; nucleotides outside the gene matches: 3. The CDR3 has 14 residues. The CDR3 sequence is CASSSQGADTEAFF. The CDR3 region has the DNA TGTGCCAGCAGCTCACAGGGGGCGGACACTGAAGCTTTCTTT.

This sequence joins TRBV6-5 and TRBJ2-2; 10 bases match TRBD1. CDR1 is MNHEY, CDR2 SVGAGI, per germline. V dropped 6 bases and J dropped 7; count of bases not matched to a gene: 5. This CDR3 region has 14 residues. The CDR3 DNA reads TGTGCCAGCAGATGGACAGGGGGTATCGGGGAGCTGTTTTTT. It is translated as CASRWTGGIGELFF.

This clone was seen more than once but under ten times. V is TRBV15 and J is TRBJ1-1, with 9 bases fitting TRBD1. The CDR3 length is 15 residues. Germline loops: CDR1 LNHNV, CDR2 YYDKDF (reference sequence). V lost 0 bases and J lost 8; bases outside the gene matches: 7. CDR3 in amino acids: CATSRDHLTGGEAFF. In nucleotides, the CDR3 is TGTGCCACCAGCAGAGACCACTTGACAGGGGGAGAAGCTTTCTTT.

There are a few counts of this clone. The rearrangement links TRBV6-6 to TRBJ1-2, with D perhaps TRBD1 (6 bases). Trimming took 6 bases from V and 0 from J, leaving 11 bases between them. The V gene's germline CDR1 is MNHNY and CDR2 SVGAGI (reference sequence). The CDR3 length is 14 residues. For the CDR3, the DNA is TGTGCCAGCAGGCCCGACAGGCCTAACTATGGCTACACCTTC. It specifies CASRPDRPNYGYTF.

This clone was detected a few times. Other DNA sequences in this sample translate to the same CDR3. This chain connects TRBV28 to TRBJ2-7; D uncertain. This CDR3 comprises 12 residues. Trimming cost V 2 bases and J 2 bases, with 4 bases left between them. Germline V gives CDR1 MDHEN, CDR2 SYDVKM. The chain's CDR3 is CASSLGTYEQYF. In DNA, the CDR3 is TGTGCCAGCAGTTTAGGGACCTACGAGCAGTACTTC.

The chain employs TRBV4-3 and TRBJ2-3; either TRBD1 or TRBD2 may fit D (5 bases each). CDR1 and CDR2 from the germline V gene are LGHNA and YSLEER. This CDR3 is built from 14 residues. Trimming shortened V by 3 bases and J by 2 bases, and 9 bases separated the two germline ends. This chain's CDR3 is CASSQGLATDTQYF. The CDR3 DNA reads as TGCGCCAGCAGCCAGGGGCTAGCCACAGATACGCAGTATTTT.

The rearrangement joins TRBV6-6 to TRBJ1-2; tentative D call: TRBD1 (5 bases). CDR3 length equals 15 residues. V gave up 7 bases and J gave up 4 bases, with 19 bases separating them. CDR1 and CDR2 (germline): MNHNY, SVGAGI (reference sequence). The CDR3 loop is CASTHEGTGSYGYTF. In DNA, the CDR3 is TGTGCCAGCACCCACGAGGGGACGGGCAGCTATGGCTACACCTTC.